Below, 26 T cell receptor beta chains from the same sample are listed, as sequenced in a study of blood T cell repertoires in COVID-19. Only in-frame clones appear in the TCRdb table, and some are missing; sequencing was by immunoSEQ multiplex PCR. The sample has fewer than 200,000 clones, around four fifths seen once. The source material was PBMCs or T cells enriched from blood (not recorded which). The receptors here all came from a woman between 45 and 60 years old in a cohort exposed to, infected with or recovered from COVID-19 (not recorded which).

V is TRBV19 and J is TRBJ2-7; a weak D match, TRBD1 (6 bases). CDR1 is LNHDA, CDR2 SQIVND, per germline (reference sequence). Trimming took 6 bases from V and 2 from J, leaving 17 bases between them. The CDR3 spans 15 residues. The CDR3 DNA reads TGTGCCAGTAGCAAGAATGGGGGACACACCTACGAGCAGTACTTC. This sequence encodes CASSKNGGHTYEQYF. Full variable domain (remainder filled in from reference TRBV19 and TRBJ2-7): DGGITQSPKYLFRKEGQNVTLSCEQNLNHDAMYWYRQDPGQGLRLIYYSQIVNDFQKGDIAEGYSVSREKKESFPLTVTSAQKNPTAFYLCASSKNGGHTYEQYFGPGTRLTVT.

On this clone itself: The junction departs from the called germline gene at one end, perhaps through a read error. The CDR3 region is CASSPEPHPPF. The CDR3 coding sequence is TGTGCCAGCAGTCCCGAACCACATCCCCCTTTT. The gene calls are TRBV6-5 and TRBJ1-5; D call uncertain. The CDR3 length is 11 residues. Germline-derived CDR1 and CDR2 are MNHEY and SVGAGI.

This clone was seen a handful of times. This chain joins TRBV6-5 and TRBJ1-2, with TRBD1 matching over 7 bases. CDR3 length equals 14 residues. CDR1 MNHEY and CDR2 SVGAGI come from the germline V gene. The J segment lost 8 bases and the V segment lost 7 bases, leaving 13 bases of the junction unmatched. The CDR3: CASTLHRQGEGYTF. The CDR3 DNA is TGTGCCAGCACCCTCCACCGGCAGGGGGAGGGCTACACCTTC.

The J gene is TRBJ1-6, the V gene TRBV7-9; D remains ambiguous. Germline V gene data show CDR1 as SEHNR and CDR2 as FQNEAQ (reference sequence). The CDR3 covers 15 residues. V lost 3 bases and J 0 bases, leaving 6 bases between the germline ends. The CDR3 loop reads CASSLSSSYNSPLHF. DNA of the CDR3: TGTGCCAGCAGCTTGAGTAGCTCCTATAATTCACCCCTCCACTTT.

For the CDR3, the DNA is TGTGCCAGCAGTTTAGGGGGTGGCGGGAAAACCTACGAGCAGTACTTC. Its translation: CASSLGGGGKTYEQYF. The chain couples TRBV28 to TRBJ2-7; weak D call: TRBD2 (6 bases). In germline, CDR1 is MDHEN, CDR2 SYDVKM. The ends were cut back, 2 bases at V and 2 bases at J, with 16 bases in the middle. The CDR3 loop spans 16 amino acids.

This clone appeared a single time. The chain recombines TRBV7-3 with TRBJ1-1, with D uncertain. Per germline, CDR1 SGHTA and CDR2 FQGTGA. Trimming took 3 bases from V and 1 from J, leaving 6 bases between them. The CDR3 is made up of 13 amino acids. The CDR3: CASSFQENTEAFF. In DNA form, the CDR3 reads TGTGCCAGCAGCTTTCAGGAGAACACTGAAGCTTTCTTT.

The chain employs TRBV6-5 and TRBJ1-6, with D possibly being TRBD1 (5 bases). The length of the CDR3 is 15 residues. V was trimmed by 6 bases and J by 8 bases, leaving 17 bases between them. The germline gives CDR1 MNHEY, CDR2 SVGAGI. CDR3 region: CASRRGTKTDSPLHF. CDR3 DNA sequence: TGTGCCAGCAGGCGCGGGACGAAGACCGATTCACCCCTCCACTTT.

The gene calls are TRBV24-1 and TRBJ2-7; possibly TRBD2 for D (5 bases). V gave up 3 bases and J gave up 3 bases, with 8 bases separating them. The CDR3 totals 13 residues. Germline V gene data show CDR1 as KGHDR and CDR2 as SFDVKD. The DNA for the CDR3 is TGTGCCACCAGTGATCTAGGGAGCTACGAGCAGTACTTC. This encodes CATSDLGSYEQYF.

V is TRBV10-2 and J is TRBJ1-5, with 7 positions matching TRBD1. Unmatched junction bases numbered 16, after V lost 2 bases and J lost 0 bases. Per germline, CDR1 WSHSY and CDR2 SAAADI. The CDR3 contains 20 residues. DNA for the CDR3: TGCGCCAGCAGTGAGCCCCCCAGGGACAGTAGAATCCGTAGCAATCAGCCCCAGCATTTT. Translation: CASSEPPRDSRIRSNQPQHF.

V usage is TRBV5-8 and J usage is TRBJ1-3; D unresolved. The germline gives CDR1 SGHTS, CDR2 YDEGEE. The CDR3 is made up of 15 amino acids. The V gene lost 4 bases and the J gene lost 3 bases, with 14 bases spanning the gap. CDR3 sequence: CASSGPGRRGNTIYF. The CDR3 DNA reads as TGTGCCAGCAGCGGGCCCGGTCGGCGTGGAAACACCATATATTTT.

V is TRBV4-3 and J is TRBJ2-5, with a tentative D call TRBD2 (6 bases). Trimming shortened V by 0 bases and J by 5 bases, and 10 bases separated the two germline ends. The CDR3 extends over 14 amino acids. The germline V gene encodes CDR1 LGHNA and CDR2 YSLEER. CDR3 loop: CASSQDTSRETQYF. CDR3 sequence (DNA): TGCGCCAGCAGCCAAGATACTAGCCGGGAGACCCAGTACTTC.

The chain carries TRBV28 and TRBJ1-5, with TRBD1 as a possible D gene (5 bases). Trimming cost V 6 bases and J 0 bases, with 18 bases left between them. The CDR3 length is 17 residues. Germline V lookup: CDR1 MDHEN, CDR2 SYDVKM. The CDR3 region has the DNA TGTGCCAGCAGCCACCGGGACTGGTACTTTAGCAATCAGCCCCAGCATTTT. Translating it yields CASSHRDWYFSNQPQHF.

The chain is built from TRBV28 and TRBJ2-3; 8 bases map to TRBD2. From germline, CDR1 is MDHEN and CDR2 SYDVKM. The ends lost 3 bases at V and 4 bases at J; junction bases unmatched: 18. The CDR3 consists of 19 residues. CDR3 loop: CASSFLPSREAGLADTQYF. The CDR3 DNA sequence: TGTGCCAGCAGTTTCCTCCCGTCGCGGGAGGCGGGTCTGGCAGATACGCAGTATTTT.

The chain couples TRBV10-3 to TRBJ2-3; D is possibly TRBD2 (6 bases). CDR3 length: 13 residues. Trimming took off 6 bases at V and 10 bases at J, with 17 bases between the two ends. The germline V gene has CDR1 ENHRY and CDR2 SYGVKD. The CDR3 DNA sequence: TGTGCCATCAGGGGTGCGGGGTCTGATCCGCAGTATTTT. Amino acid sequence: CAIRGAGSDPQYF.

This clone has just a few counts. The chain joins TRBV10-3 to TRBJ1-5; TRBD1 matches 8 bases. The CDR3 covers 15 residues. Germline V lookup: CDR1 ENHRY, CDR2 SYGVKD. V lost 10 bases and J lost 9; bases outside the gene matches: 17. This CDR3 reads CATNPSGQGQPPQHF. CDR3 coding DNA: TGTGCCACCAACCCCTCAGGACAGGGCCAACCGCCCCAGCATTTT.

This sequence joins TRBV14 and TRBJ2-1, with 11 bases identical to TRBD2. Germline CDR1 and CDR2: SGHDN and FVKESK. CDR3 size: 17 residues. Losses at the gene ends were 0 bases for V and 4 bases for J; bases not matched to a gene: 5. The CDR3 sequence: CASSQELASGRYNEQFF. The CDR3 nucleotides read TGTGCCAGCAGCCAAGAGTTGGCTAGCGGGAGGTACAATGAGCAGTTCTTC.

The chain links TRBV2 to TRBJ2-5, with TRBD1 identical over 9 bases. The junction had 9 bases not matched to a gene; V was cut back by 11 bases and J by 5 bases. CDR3 length: 13 residues. Germline CDR1 is SNHLY and CDR2 is FYNNEI. The CDR3 coding sequence is TGTGCCGGAAAGACAGGGGGGATGGAGACCCAGTACTTC. Translating gives CAGKTGGMETQYF.

V and J are TRBV10-2 and TRBJ2-3, with 7 bases fitting TRBD2. V lost 8 bases and J lost 2; bases outside the gene matches: 7. The CDR3 length is 14 residues. CDR1 WSHSY and CDR2 SAAADI come from the germline V gene. CDR3 bases: TGCGCCAGCGGGGGGGAGGCCCACACAGATACGCAGTATTTT. Amino acid sequence: CASGGEAHTDTQYF.

This sequence joins TRBV28 and TRBJ1-1; possibly TRBD1 for D (5 bases). Trimming stripped 3 bases from V and 3 bases from J, with 17 bases between. The CDR3 loop spans 16 amino acids. Per the germline V gene, CDR1 is MDHEN and CDR2 is SYDVKM. CDR3 DNA sequence: TGTGCCAGCAGTTTCTTTCAGGGCCTCGCCTACACTGAAGCTTTCTTT. This encodes CASSFFQGLAYTEAFF.

This clone has only one observation. In DNA form, the CDR3 reads TGTGCCAGCAGTTTAGGGACGAGGGTACCGGGACAGCTCGATCAAAAACTGTTTTTT. This encodes CASSLGTRVPGQLDQKLFF. The chain carries TRBV27 and TRBJ1-4, with TRBD1 matching 7 bases. The CDR3 is 19 residues long. V shed 2 bases and J 9 bases; nucleotides not matched to a gene: 21. Germline values: CDR1 MNHEY, CDR2 SMNVEV (reference sequence).

The table lists this clone with a few counts. The chain combines TRBV4-2 with TRBJ1-6; TRBD1 matches 7 bases. Germline-derived CDR1 and CDR2 are LGHNA and YNFKEQ. V gave up 0 bases and J gave up 2 bases; unmatched junction bases: 4. The CDR3 loop spans 17 amino acids. CDR3 DNA sequence: TGTGCCAGCAGCCAAGACCGGGACAGCGCCTATAATTCACCCCTCCACTTT. It yields the protein CASSQDRDSAYNSPLHF.

The chain recombines TRBV28 with TRBJ1-1; 11 bases are shared with TRBD1. The CDR3 contains 15 residues. The V gene's germline CDR1 is MDHEN and CDR2 SYDVKM. The J segment lost 4 bases and the V segment lost 5 bases, leaving 6 bases of the junction unmatched. This chain's CDR3 is CASSVAGTGGTEAFF. The CDR3 DNA follows: TGTGCCAGCAGTGTGGCCGGGACAGGGGGCACTGAAGCTTTCTTT.

The chain carries TRBV19 and TRBJ2-7, with TRBD1 matching 7 bases. Trimming removed 11 bases from V and 3 bases from J; junction bases left unmatched: 10. Germline V gene data show CDR1 as LNHDA and CDR2 as SQIVND (reference sequence). The CDR3 loop spans 13 amino acids. CDR3 DNA: TGTGCCTCATCCGGGACAGTAGACTACGAGCAGTACTTC. Amino acids: CASSGTVDYEQYF. Full variable domain (missing parts from reference TRBV19 and TRBJ2-7): DGGITQSPKYLFRKEGQNVTLSCEQNLNHDAMYWYRQDPGQGLRLIYYSQIVNDFQKGDIAEGYSVSREKKESFPLTVTSAQKNPTAFYLCASSGTVDYEQYFGPGTRLTVT.

The chain has TRBV6-6 and TRBJ2-1, with 14 bases matching TRBD2. CDR3 length: 23 amino acids. The trim removed 6 bases at V and 0 bases at J, leaving 22 bases unmatched. Germline-derived CDR1 and CDR2 are MNHNY and SVGAGI (reference sequence). CDR3 DNA: TGTGCCAGCAGCTATACGCCTCAACCCGGGACTAGCGGGGGCCCAAGCTCCTACAATGAGCAGTTCTTC. Protein product: CASSYTPQPGTSGGPSSYNEQFF.

This clone was seen a few times. The CDR3 region has the DNA TGTGCCAGCAGCAAAAGGACTAGCGGGATTAGTTACTTTCCAGATACGCAGTATTTT. Amino acid sequence: CASSKRTSGISYFPDTQYF. The chain recombines TRBV5-6 with TRBJ2-3; 12 positions match TRBD2. The CDR3 is made up of 19 amino acids. Trimming took 4 bases from V and 4 from J; bases not matched to a gene: 16. Germline V gene lookup returns CDR1 SGHDT and CDR2 YYEEEE.

In DNA form, the CDR3 reads TGTGCCACCAGCCCTCCAGGCTCTGGGGCCAACGTCCTGACTTTC. Its translation: CATSPPGSGANVLTF. V usage is TRBV15 and J usage is TRBJ2-6; D call uncertain. The V and J ends lost 5 bases and 0 bases respectively, with 8 bases between them. The germline V gene encodes CDR1 LNHNV and CDR2 YYDKDF (reference sequence). The CDR3 contains 15 residues.